The TCR beta chain described here comes from a study of OX40 agonist ivuxolimab in advanced cancers. Study as a whole: Patients with prior anti-PD-1, anti-PD-L1 or anti-CTLA-4 therapy were eligible; 40% to 45% had some.

The protocol was immunoSEQ multiplex PCR, while the TCRdb copy is restricted to in-frame clones and leaves out a portion. The data hold under 15,000 clones, with roughly 80% observed a single time. The sequencing used CD4+ or CD8+ T cells sorted from blood, collected in a trial of the OX40 agonist ivuxolimab. The clonotype comes from an adult with an advanced solid tumor such as melanoma, head and neck, liver or kidney cancer.

The CDR3 sequence is CASNGQGFYNEQFF. CDR3 bases: TGTGCCAGCAACGGCCAGGGGTTCTACAATGAGCAGTTCTTC. The chain recombines TRBV28 with TRBJ2-1; D perhaps matches TRBD1 (6 bases). The CDR3 covers 14 residues. The ends were cut back, 7 bases at V and 3 bases at J, with 13 bases in the middle. CDR1 MDHEN and CDR2 SYDVKM come from the germline V gene.